This TCR beta chain was documented in a study of blood T cell repertoires in COVID-19. The CDR3 sequence is 14 residues long. Germline CDR1 is MNHEY and CDR2 is SVGAGI. V lost 5 bases and J lost 2, with 12 bases in between. The protocol was immunoSEQ multiplex PCR, while the TCRdb copy is restricted to in-frame clones and leaves out a portion. The sample consists of 95,000 to 150,000 clones, around nine tenths of them appearing once. Input material: peripheral blood. V and J are TRBV6-5 and TRBJ1-2; the D gene is possibly TRBD1 (5 bases). This clonotype was obtained from a woman in her forties or fifties with acute or convalescent COVID-19. CDR3 coding DNA: TGTGCCAGCAGTCCCGGGGGGTCCAACTATGGCTACACCTTC. Amino acid sequence: CASSPGGSNYGYTF.